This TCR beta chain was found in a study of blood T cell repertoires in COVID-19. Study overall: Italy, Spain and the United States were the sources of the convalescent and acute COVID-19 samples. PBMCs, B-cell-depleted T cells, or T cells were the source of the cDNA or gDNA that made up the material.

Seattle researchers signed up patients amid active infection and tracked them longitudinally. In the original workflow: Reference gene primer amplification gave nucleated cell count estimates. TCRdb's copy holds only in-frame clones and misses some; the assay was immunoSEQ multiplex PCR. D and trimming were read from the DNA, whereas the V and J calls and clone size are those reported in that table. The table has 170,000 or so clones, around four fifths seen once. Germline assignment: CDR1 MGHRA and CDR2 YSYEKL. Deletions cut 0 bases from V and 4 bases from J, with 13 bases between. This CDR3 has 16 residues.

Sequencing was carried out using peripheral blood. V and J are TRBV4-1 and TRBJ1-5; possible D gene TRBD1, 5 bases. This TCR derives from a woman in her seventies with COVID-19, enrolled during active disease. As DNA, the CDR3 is TGCGCCAGCAGCCAAGAGGCAGGGTTAAGGAATCAGCCCCAGCATTTT. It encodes CASSQEAGLRNQPQHF.